The rows below give T cell receptor beta chains drawn from one sample of a study of shared T cell receptors in the human thymus. This table comes from immunoSEQ multiplex PCR, and its TCRdb copy is limited to in-frame clones, with some not included. The sample lists approximately 68,000 clones, about 95% occurring once. Sequencing was carried out using thymocytes. Source of these receptors: a human donor. Each CDR3 is given with its conserved first and last residue. A D gene is named only where the DNA matches it firmly. Clone sizes are given selectively: once, few, many, or a class where the clone is expanded.

j_call: TRBJ1-6; v_call: TRBV28; d_call: .; cdr3_length: 16; clone_size: once; cdr3_aa: CASSFCDSRDNSPLHF; cdr3_nt: TGTGCCAGCAGTTTTTGTGATAGCAGGGATAATTCACCCCTCCACTTT
j_call: TRBJ2-6; v_call: TRBV7-2; d_call: TRBD1; cdr3_length: 17; clone_size: .; cdr3_aa: CASSLTGNHAGANVLTF; cdr3_nt: TGTGCCAGCAGCTTGACAGGGAATCACGCTGGGGCCAACGTCCTGACTTTC
j_call: TRBJ2-5; v_call: TRBV4-3; d_call: .; cdr3_length: 21; clone_size: .; cdr3_aa: CASSQDFGAGRGSRSQETQYF; cdr3_nt: TGCGCCAGCAGCCAAGATTTCGGGGCGGGGAGGGGGTCGAGGAGCCAAGAGACCCAGTACTTC
j_call: TRBJ2-3; v_call: TRBV13; d_call: TRBD2; cdr3_length: 21; clone_size: .; cdr3_aa: CASSYRSSGAKNSPNTDTQYF; cdr3_nt: TGTGCCAGCAGCTACAGATCTAGCGGGGCCAAGAACTCACCAAACACAGATACGCAGTATTTT
j_call: TRBJ2-7; v_call: TRBV25-1; d_call: .; cdr3_length: 14; clone_size: .; cdr3_aa: CASTQGRSFYEQYF; cdr3_nt: TGTGCCAGCACCCAGGGCAGGAGTTTCTACGAGCAGTACTTC
j_call: TRBJ1-1; v_call: TRBV5-1; d_call: TRBD1; cdr3_length: 17; clone_size: .; cdr3_aa: CASSPRDRGSDNTEAFF; cdr3_nt: TGCGCCAGCAGCCCGCGTGACAGGGGTAGCGATAACACTGAAGCTTTCTTT
j_call: TRBJ2-7; v_call: TRBV27; d_call: TRBD1; cdr3_length: 16; clone_size: .; cdr3_aa: CASSSPEGQGSYEQYF; cdr3_nt: TGTGCCAGCAGTTCACCAGAGGGACAGGGCTCCTACGAGCAGTACTTC
j_call: TRBJ2-1; v_call: TRBV19; d_call: TRBD2; cdr3_length: 11; clone_size: .; cdr3_aa: CASRGDNEQFF; cdr3_nt: TGTGCCAGTCGGGGGGACAATGAGCAGTTCTTC
j_call: TRBJ1-4; v_call: TRBV2; d_call: .; cdr3_length: 13; clone_size: once; cdr3_aa: CASKESRKEKLFF; cdr3_nt: TGTGCCAGCAAGGAAAGCCGGAAGGAAAAACTGTTTTTT
j_call: TRBJ1-4; v_call: TRBV28; d_call: .; cdr3_length: 15; clone_size: .; cdr3_aa: CASRRRGATNEKLFF; cdr3_nt: TGTGCCAGCAGAAGAAGGGGGGCGACTAATGAAAAACTGTTTTTT
j_call: TRBJ2-1; v_call: TRBV7-2; d_call: TRBD1; cdr3_length: 17; clone_size: .; cdr3_aa: CASSLAGDRDSYNEQFF; cdr3_nt: TGTGCCAGCAGCTTAGCCGGGGACAGGGACTCCTACAATGAGCAGTTCTTC
j_call: TRBJ1-2; v_call: TRBV6-1; d_call: TRBD1; cdr3_length: 15; clone_size: .; cdr3_aa: CASSEGRQGEYGYTF; cdr3_nt: TGTGCCAGCAGTGAAGGCCGGCAGGGGGAATATGGCTACACCTTC
j_call: TRBJ2-7; v_call: TRBV5-1; d_call: TRBD1; cdr3_length: 19; clone_size: .; cdr3_aa: CASSTWTGPIRGPNYEQYF; cdr3_nt: TGCGCCAGCAGCACCTGGACAGGACCCATTAGGGGACCGAACTACGAGCAGTACTTC
j_call: TRBJ2-5; v_call: TRBV9; d_call: .; cdr3_length: 12; clone_size: .; cdr3_aa: CASSAHSETQYF; cdr3_nt: TGTGCCAGCAGCGCTCACTCGGAGACCCAGTACTTC
j_call: TRBJ1-4; v_call: TRBV2; d_call: .; cdr3_length: 15; clone_size: .; cdr3_aa: CASSEVWPSGEKLFF; cdr3_nt: TGTGCCAGCAGTGAAGTTTGGCCTTCTGGTGAAAAACTGTTTTTT
j_call: TRBJ1-4; v_call: TRBV4-3; d_call: .; cdr3_length: 15; clone_size: .; cdr3_aa: CASRDNRATNEKLFF; cdr3_nt: TGCGCCAGCAGAGATAACAGGGCAACTAATGAAAAACTGTTTTTT
j_call: TRBJ2-7; v_call: TRBV27; d_call: TRBD2; cdr3_length: 15; clone_size: .; cdr3_aa: CASSPGGDGAYEQYF; cdr3_nt: TGTGCCAGCAGCCCGGGGGGAGACGGAGCCTACGAGCAGTACTTC
j_call: TRBJ2-7; v_call: TRBV27; d_call: TRBD2; cdr3_length: 14; clone_size: .; cdr3_aa: CASSLQAGRREQYF; cdr3_nt: TGTGCCAGCAGTCTCCAAGCGGGAAGGCGGGAGCAGTACTTC
j_call: TRBJ1-4; v_call: TRBV27; d_call: TRBD1; cdr3_length: 18; clone_size: .; cdr3_aa: CASSLTGQGISTNEKLFF; cdr3_nt: TGTGCCAGCAGTCTGACTGGACAGGGCATTTCAACTAATGAAAAACTGTTTTTT
j_call: TRBJ1-4; v_call: TRBV19; d_call: TRBD1; cdr3_length: 17; clone_size: .; cdr3_aa: CASSAGQGETPKRKLFF; cdr3_nt: TGTGCCAGTAGCGCGGGACAGGGGGAAACCCCGAAGAGGAAACTGTTTTTT
j_call: TRBJ2-7; v_call: TRBV13; d_call: .; cdr3_length: 18; clone_size: .; cdr3_aa: CASSHEPIQQGNYNEQYF; cdr3_nt: TGTGCCAGCAGCCACGAACCCATCCAACAGGGTAACTACAACGAGCAGTACTTC
j_call: TRBJ1-2; v_call: TRBV5-1; d_call: .; cdr3_length: 12; clone_size: .; cdr3_aa: CASRRDYYGYTF; cdr3_nt: TGCGCCAGCAGAAGAGATTACTATGGCTACACCTTC
j_call: TRBJ2-5; v_call: TRBV19; d_call: .; cdr3_length: 18; clone_size: .; cdr3_aa: CASSMPYPGLPSAETQYF; cdr3_nt: TGTGCCAGTAGTATGCCGTACCCGGGACTCCCGTCGGCGGAGACCCAGTACTTC
j_call: TRBJ2-2; v_call: TRBV16; d_call: .; cdr3_length: 16; clone_size: .; cdr3_aa: CASSQYRTENTGELFF; cdr3_nt: TGTGCCAGCAGCCAATATCGGACTGAAAACACCGGGGAGCTGTTTTTT
j_call: TRBJ2-1; v_call: TRBV4-3; d_call: .; cdr3_length: 17; clone_size: .; cdr3_aa: CASSLRGRTSSYNEQFF; cdr3_nt: TGCGCCAGCAGCCTCCGGGGTCGCACAAGCTCCTACAATGAGCAGTTCTTC
j_call: TRBJ2-4; v_call: TRBV6-5; d_call: .; cdr3_length: 16; clone_size: .; cdr3_aa: CASSYSVRFAKNIQYF; cdr3_nt: TGTGCCAGCAGTTACTCAGTAAGGTTTGCCAAAAACATTCAGTACTTC
j_call: TRBJ2-5; v_call: TRBV9; d_call: TRBD2; cdr3_length: 16; clone_size: .; cdr3_aa: CASSVRSTGGQETQYF; cdr3_nt: TGTGCCAGCAGCGTTCGGTCAACGGGGGGGCAAGAGACCCAGTACTTC
j_call: TRBJ1-4; v_call: TRBV6-1; d_call: .; cdr3_length: 12; clone_size: .; cdr3_aa: CASTGTNEKLFF; cdr3_nt: TGTGCGTCGACGGGGACTAATGAAAAACTGTTTTTT
j_call: TRBJ1-2; v_call: TRBV27; d_call: .; cdr3_length: 13; clone_size: .; cdr3_aa: CASPSPTYYGYTF; cdr3_nt: TGTGCCAGCCCGAGTCCCACTTACTATGGCTACACCTTC
j_call: TRBJ2-1; v_call: TRBV7-8; d_call: .; cdr3_length: 16; clone_size: .; cdr3_aa: CASTTLLGGRDNEQFF; cdr3_nt: TGTGCCAGCACCACCTTGCTCGGGGGACGAGACAATGAGCAGTTCTTC
j_call: TRBJ2-7; v_call: TRBV18; d_call: .; cdr3_length: 9; clone_size: once; cdr3_aa: CASSPIQYF; cdr3_nt: TGTGCCAGCTCACCTATTCAGTACTTC
j_call: TRBJ1-2; v_call: TRBV4-3; d_call: .; cdr3_length: 15; clone_size: .; cdr3_aa: CASSQDSRGHYGYTF; cdr3_nt: TGCGCCAGCAGCCAAGATAGTAGGGGCCACTATGGCTACACCTTC
j_call: TRBJ2-7; v_call: TRBV5-6; d_call: .; cdr3_length: 14; clone_size: .; cdr3_aa: CASSPGGYSYEQYF; cdr3_nt: TGTGCCAGCAGCCCCGGGGGCTACTCCTACGAGCAGTACTTC
j_call: TRBJ2-1; v_call: TRBV7-3; d_call: TRBD2; cdr3_length: 15; clone_size: .; cdr3_aa: CASSAPGLAGNEQFF; cdr3_nt: TGTGCCAGCAGCGCACCGGGACTAGCGGGCAATGAGCAGTTCTTC
j_call: TRBJ2-3; v_call: TRBV18; d_call: TRBD1; cdr3_length: 20; clone_size: .; cdr3_aa: CASSPPNVLPGQGFSDTQYF; cdr3_nt: TGTGCCAGCTCACCACCGAACGTACTACCGGGACAGGGTTTCTCAGATACGCAGTATTTT
j_call: TRBJ1-1; v_call: TRBV14; d_call: .; cdr3_length: 16; clone_size: once; cdr3_aa: CASSLSRDGPNTEAFF; cdr3_nt: TGTGCCAGCAGCCTCTCTCGGGACGGACCAAACACTGAAGCTTTCTTT
j_call: TRBJ1-4; v_call: TRBV5-6; d_call: .; cdr3_length: 14; clone_size: .; cdr3_aa: CASSFRGANEKLFF; cdr3_nt: TGTGCCAGCAGCTTCAGAGGTGCTAATGAAAAACTGTTTTTT
j_call: TRBJ2-7; v_call: TRBV6-5; d_call: TRBD1; cdr3_length: 16; clone_size: .; cdr3_aa: CASSYMRGQVAYEQYF; cdr3_nt: TGTGCCAGCAGTTATATGAGGGGACAGGTAGCCTACGAGCAGTACTTC
j_call: TRBJ2-1; v_call: TRBV19; d_call: TRBD1; cdr3_length: 14; clone_size: .; cdr3_aa: CASTDRDPYNEQFF; cdr3_nt: TGTGCCAGTACCGACAGGGACCCTTACAATGAGCAGTTCTTC
j_call: TRBJ1-2; v_call: TRBV7-2; d_call: TRBD1; cdr3_length: 15; clone_size: .; cdr3_aa: CASSFPGQGIYGYTF; cdr3_nt: TGTGCCAGCAGCTTCCCGGGACAGGGGATATATGGCTACACCTTC
j_call: TRBJ2-5; v_call: TRBV18; d_call: .; cdr3_length: 11; clone_size: .; cdr3_aa: CASSHQETQYF; cdr3_nt: TGTGCCAGCTCGCACCAAGAGACCCAGTACTTC
j_call: TRBJ1-5; v_call: TRBV15; d_call: TRBD1; cdr3_length: 19; clone_size: .; cdr3_aa: CATSRTYYRGSRSGQPQHF; cdr3_nt: TGTGCCACCAGCAGAACGTATTACAGGGGATCGCGTAGTGGTCAGCCCCAGCATTTT